These 16 T cell receptor beta chains were sequenced from one sample in a study of post-analysis software for immune sequencing data. Antigen specificity for these receptors is unknown. Study-wide results and caveats: In patients, about 5 TRBV segments were more frequent than in controls, with TRBV5-6, TRBV5-1 and TRBV20-1 among them.

The library was made from cDNA and included unique molecular identifiers. TCRdb ran MiXCR on the PCR reads and lists one entry per CDR3 protein. The repertoire holds about half a million distinct CDR3 sequences, with under 55% as singletons. Material: blood. These receptors came from a girl between 5 and 17 years old with multiple sclerosis.

The chain has TRBV4-3 and TRBJ2-6; no definite D call. Trimming took off 2 bases at V and 1 base at J, with 9 bases between the two ends. Per the germline V gene, CDR1 is LGHNA and CDR2 is YSLEER. The CDR3 totals 16 residues. CDR3 sequence: CASSQRRGSGANVLTF. In DNA, the CDR3 is TGCGCCAGCAGCCAACGACGAGGTTCTGGGGCCAACGTCCTGACTTTC.

The V call is TRBV20-1, the J call TRBJ1-2, with 8 nucleotides matching TRBD1. Germline CDR1 DFQATT, CDR2 SNEGSKA (reference sequence). V gave up 7 bases and J gave up 7 bases; unmatched junction bases: 11. The length of the CDR3 is 13 residues. CDR3 DNA: TGCAGTGTTGTGGGGCAGGGGGCCTTTGGCTACACCTTC. Its protein is CSVVGQGAFGYTF.

The chain couples TRBV20-1 to TRBJ2-7; D not certain. Germline CDR1 reads DFQATT; CDR2 reads SNEGSKA (reference sequence). The CDR3 contains 12 residues. V was clipped by 6 bases and J by 3 bases, with 12 bases between them. The CDR3 DNA reads as TGCAGTGCCGAACCCTCGATCTACGAGCAGTACTTC. This codes for CSAEPSIYEQYF.

Only a few counts were recorded for this clonotype. This chain connects TRBV4-1 to TRBJ2-7; TRBD2 might be the D (6 bases). CDR1 MGHRA and CDR2 YSYEKL come from the germline V gene. V lost 1 base, J lost 7 bases, and 20 bases lay in between. This CDR3 has 16 residues. In DNA, the CDR3 is TGCGCCAGCAGCCAAGGGACTCACGCGGGATTACTAGAGCAGTACTTC. It codes for CASSQGTHAGLLEQYF.

The chain links TRBV7-9 to TRBJ2-4; D remains ambiguous. Near its end, the DNA agrees better with TRBJ2-7, so the J call may be wrong. This CDR3 comprises 14 residues. Germline values: CDR1 SEHNR, CDR2 FQNEAQ (reference sequence). This CDR3 reads CASSPPFGPYEQYF. CDR3 DNA: TGTGCCAGCAGCCCTCCTTTCGGGCCCTACGAGCAGTACTTC.

The rearrangement uses TRBV29-1 and TRBJ2-3; D is perhaps TRBD2 (5 bases). Germline CDR1 and CDR2: SQVTM and ANQGSEA. The CDR3 loop spans 14 amino acids. V lost 2 bases and J 5 bases, leaving 14 bases between the germline ends. The CDR3, as DNA: TGCAGCGTTGAAAGAGGGAGAGTGGTAGATACGCAGTATTTT. It is translated as CSVERGRVVDTQYF.

This clonotype was counted only a few times. The rearrangement links TRBV20-1 to TRBJ2-7; D assignment may be TRBD1 or TRBD2 (5 bases each). This CDR3 has 16 amino acids. Germline values: CDR1 DFQATT, CDR2 SNEGSKA (reference sequence). Between the trimmed V and J ends, which lost 0 bases and 0 bases, there was a span of 15 bases. The CDR3 here is CSARDEGSRSSYEQYF. The CDR3 DNA is TGCAGTGCTAGAGATGAGGGGTCTAGGAGCTCCTACGAGCAGTACTTC.

CDR3 sequence reads: CSVPLARETQYF. The CDR3 nucleotides are TGCAGTGTTCCACTAGCGAGGGAGACCCAGTACTTC. The chain employs TRBV20-1 and TRBJ2-5; TRBD2 matches at 7 bases. Germline values: CDR1 DFQATT, CDR2 SNEGSKA (reference sequence). This CDR3 is built from 12 residues. V was pared by 7 bases and J by 5 bases, with 7 bases of the junction left unmatched.

This chain links TRBV5-1 with TRBJ2-7, with D tentatively TRBD1 or TRBD2 (5 bases each). The CDR3 runs to 14 residues. The germline V gene encodes CDR1 SGHRS and CDR2 YFSETQ. V was shortened by 3 bases and J by 5 bases, with 15 bases between the two germline ends. The CDR3 coding sequence is TGCGCCAGCAGCTCCGAGGGGAGCAGAAACGAGCAGTACTTC. Translating it yields CASSSEGSRNEQYF.

The chain is built from TRBV15 and TRBJ1-2; the D is unclear. The CDR3 has 14 amino acids. Germline V CDR1 and CDR2: LNHNV, YYDKDF (reference sequence). V was clipped by 3 bases and J by 6 bases, with 14 bases between them. The CDR3 region has the DNA TGTGCCACCAGCAGGGCCGCGAACTATCATGGCTACACCTTC. Amino acids: CATSRAANYHGYTF.

The genes are TRBV12-3 or TRBV12-4 and TRBJ2-7, with 9 bases identical to TRBD2. CDR3 length: 14 residues. The V and J ends lost 1 base and 5 bases, in that order; junction bases with no gene match: 3. In DNA form, the CDR3 reads TGTGCCAGCAGTTTAGGGGGACTAGCCGACGAGCAGTACTTC. Protein: CASSLGGLADEQYF.

The gene calls are TRBV28 and TRBJ2-1; 16 nucleotides match TRBD2. The V gene's germline CDR1 is MDHEN and CDR2 SYDVKM. The V and J ends lost 6 bases and 1 base, in that order; junction bases with no gene match: 6. The CDR3 extends over 18 amino acids. CDR3 coding DNA: TGTGCCAGCAGCCCCGGGACTAGCGGGAGGGGATCCTACAATGAGCAGTTCTTC. Amino acids: CASSPGTSGRGSYNEQFF.

In its sample, this clonotype was seen a few times. The chain carries TRBV9 and TRBJ2-7; D is undetermined. The CDR3 covers 15 residues. Between the trimmed V and J ends, which lost 0 bases and 4 bases, there was a span of 14 bases. The germline gives CDR1 SGDLS, CDR2 YYNGEE. The CDR3 DNA reads as TGTGCCAGCAGCGTAGAACGGAAGAAGTGGTACGAGCAGTACTTC. Its protein product is CASSVERKKWYEQYF.

This rearrangement joins TRBV7-2 to TRBJ2-1; TRBD2 matches at 8 bases. The CDR3 is made up of 15 amino acids. V shed 5 bases, J shed 4 bases, and the junction held 7 bases outside the gene matches. Germline V gene sequence: CDR1 SGHTA, CDR2 FQGNSA. CDR3 protein: CASSVPRGGYNEQFF. DNA of the CDR3: TGTGCCAGCAGCGTTCCTCGGGGGGGATACAATGAGCAGTTCTTC.

V usage is TRBV12-3 or TRBV12-4 and J usage is TRBJ1-5; D gene unclear. This CDR3 is built from 13 residues. With 7 bases removed from V and 5 bases from J, the gap between germline ends came to 12 bases. DNA for the CDR3: TGTGCCAGCACCTCGGACGGGGATCAGCCCCAGCATTTT. This gives the protein CASTSDGDQPQHF.

This sequence joins TRBV4-2 and TRBJ2-4, with D hard to call. Germline V CDR1 and CDR2: LGHNA, YNFKEQ. The CDR3 has 15 amino acids. The V end lost 0 bases, the J end lost 7 bases, and 13 bases lay between the germline ends. DNA of the CDR3: TGTGCCAGCAGCCAAGAGGATGGGCAGTTTAACATTCAGTACTTC. Translation: CASSQEDGQFNIQYF.